A selection of T cell receptor beta chains follows, all from one sample in a study of PD-1 blockade in classical Hodgkin lymphoma. Some clones are missing from TCRdb's copy, which holds only in-frame ones; the method was immunoSEQ multiplex PCR. The sample has 25,000 to 35,000 clones, around 78% seen once. The starting material was peripheral blood mononuclear cells (PBMCs), obtained before the second cycle of nivolumab. All receptors come from a human donor with classical Hodgkin lymphoma. Both conserved end residues are part of each CDR3. The order of the fields is V gene, D gene, J gene, clone size, CDR3 DNA, CDR3 protein. The D gene is left open where the match is weak. Rows may omit the clone size; those that give it use once, few, many or a size class.

v_call: TRBV7-3
d_call: -
j_call: TRBJ1-1
clone_size: -
cdr3_nt: TGTGCCAGCAGCTCCGGATTTAGTGGGACTGAAGCTTTCTTT
cdr3_aa: CASSSGFSGTEAFF

v_call: TRBV2
d_call: -
j_call: TRBJ1-6
clone_size: -
cdr3_nt: TGTGCCAGCCGAAGCTCCTATAATTCACCCCTCCACTTT
cdr3_aa: CASRSSYNSPLHF

v_call: TRBV7-9
d_call: TRBD2
j_call: TRBJ2-1
clone_size: -
cdr3_nt: TGTGCCAGCAGCCCAACCGCGGGACTAGCGGGAGGCTCCTACAATGAGCAGTTCTTC
cdr3_aa: CASSPTAGLAGGSYNEQFF

v_call: TRBV4-3
d_call: -
j_call: TRBJ2-7
clone_size: -
cdr3_nt: TGCGCCAGCAGCTTGGGACCGTCATACGAGCAGTACTTC
cdr3_aa: CASSLGPSYEQYF

v_call: TRBV9
d_call: TRBD1
j_call: TRBJ1-4
clone_size: -
cdr3_nt: TGTGCCAGCAGCGTTCTCACCGGACAGGGCGAAAAACTGTTTTTT
cdr3_aa: CASSVLTGQGEKLFF

v_call: TRBV25-1
d_call: -
j_call: TRBJ1-4
clone_size: once
cdr3_nt: TGTGCCAGCAGAAGAGGCGGAGGGGTTGATGAAAAACTGTTTTTT
cdr3_aa: CASRRGGGVDEKLFF

v_call: TRBV11-3
d_call: -
j_call: TRBJ1-5
clone_size: -
cdr3_nt: TGTGCCAGCAGCTTGGAACAGGGTGCCAATCAGCCCCAGCATTTT
cdr3_aa: CASSLEQGANQPQHF

v_call: TRBV6-1
d_call: -
j_call: TRBJ1-6
clone_size: once
cdr3_nt: TGTGCCAGCAGTGAAGGGGGCAATTCACCCCTCCACTTT
cdr3_aa: CASSEGGNSPLHF

v_call: TRBV5-6
d_call: -
j_call: TRBJ1-1
clone_size: once
cdr3_nt: TGTGCCAGCAGCTTGGACAAGGGGATGTTGGCTTTCTTT
cdr3_aa: CASSLDKGMLAFF

v_call: TRBV19
d_call: -
j_call: TRBJ2-2
clone_size: -
cdr3_nt: TGTGCCAGTAGTATAACCAAGAACACCGGGGAGCTGTTTTTT
cdr3_aa: CASSITKNTGELFF

v_call: TRBV5-4
d_call: TRBD1
j_call: TRBJ1-1
clone_size: -
cdr3_nt: TGTGCCAGCAGCTCACAGGGGGATGAAGCTTTCTTT
cdr3_aa: CASSSQGDEAFF

v_call: TRBV5-1
d_call: -
j_call: TRBJ2-3
clone_size: -
cdr3_nt: TGCGCCAGCAGCTTGGTCTACAGGAAAAGGAGCACAGATACGCAGTATTTT
cdr3_aa: CASSLVYRKRSTDTQYF

v_call: TRBV18
d_call: -
j_call: TRBJ2-3
clone_size: -
cdr3_nt: TGTGCCAGCTCCCGGAGGGGGCTTGGCACAGATACGCAGTATTTT
cdr3_aa: CASSRRGLGTDTQYF

v_call: TRBV7-9
d_call: -
j_call: TRBJ1-2
clone_size: -
cdr3_nt: TGTGCCAGCAGCAAACTGGACGGACTTGGCTACACCTTC
cdr3_aa: CASSKLDGLGYTF

v_call: TRBV9
d_call: -
j_call: TRBJ1-4
clone_size: once
cdr3_nt: TGTGCCAGCAGCGTAGGGACTGCAACTAATGAAAAACTGTTTTTT
cdr3_aa: CASSVGTATNEKLFF

v_call: TRBV7-9
d_call: -
j_call: TRBJ1-2
clone_size: -
cdr3_nt: TGTGCCAGCAACCCCAATTTGGGGGGCGATGGCTACACCTTC
cdr3_aa: CASNPNLGGDGYTF

v_call: TRBV5-6
d_call: -
j_call: TRBJ1-1
clone_size: -
cdr3_nt: TGTGCCAGCAGCTGGGGGAGGAACACTGAAGCTTTCTTT
cdr3_aa: CASSWGRNTEAFF

v_call: TRBV7-7
d_call: TRBD1
j_call: TRBJ2-7
clone_size: -
cdr3_nt: TGTGCTAGCAGCTTAGCAGGGGGCCACCACGAGCAGTACTTC
cdr3_aa: CASSLAGGHHEQYF

v_call: TRBV13
d_call: -
j_call: TRBJ2-3
clone_size: -
cdr3_nt: TGTGCCAGCAGCTTAGGTGTGGGGAGTCCCCTTCATACGCAGTATTTT
cdr3_aa: CASSLGVGSPLHTQYF

v_call: TRBV4-2
d_call: TRBD1
j_call: TRBJ2-7
clone_size: -
cdr3_nt: TGTGCCAGCAGCCAAGCCGGGACAGGACCCTACGAGCAGTACTTC
cdr3_aa: CASSQAGTGPYEQYF

v_call: TRBV5-6
d_call: TRBD2
j_call: TRBJ2-4
clone_size: -
cdr3_nt: TGTGCCAGCAGCCTCACGGGGGGCAAAAACATTCAGTACTTC
cdr3_aa: CASSLTGGKNIQYF

v_call: TRBV18
d_call: -
j_call: TRBJ1-2
clone_size: -
cdr3_nt: TGTGCCAGCTCACCACCGAGCGGCTATGGCTACACCTTC
cdr3_aa: CASSPPSGYGYTF

v_call: TRBV5-1
d_call: -
j_call: TRBJ2-1
clone_size: -
cdr3_nt: TGCGCCAGCAGCTTTGGTTGGGAAGTCTACAGTGAGCAGTTCTTC
cdr3_aa: CASSFGWEVYSEQFF

v_call: TRBV29-1
d_call: -
j_call: TRBJ1-2
clone_size: -
cdr3_nt: TGCAGCCACCGGAGTGGTTATGGCTACACCTTC
cdr3_aa: CSHRSGYGYTF

v_call: TRBV28
d_call: TRBD2
j_call: TRBJ2-4
clone_size: -
cdr3_nt: TGTGCCAGCAGACTAGCGTTAGCCAAAAACATTCAGTACTTC
cdr3_aa: CASRLALAKNIQYF

v_call: TRBV19
d_call: TRBD1
j_call: TRBJ2-3
clone_size: -
cdr3_nt: TGTGCCAGTATGGGGACAGGGTGGTCAGATACGCAGTATTTT
cdr3_aa: CASMGTGWSDTQYF

v_call: TRBV7-8
d_call: -
j_call: TRBJ2-2
clone_size: -
cdr3_nt: TGTGCCAGCAGCTTAGCGCGGTTCCAGGGGTCCACCGGGGAGCTGTTTTTT
cdr3_aa: CASSLARFQGSTGELFF

v_call: TRBV5-1
d_call: -
j_call: TRBJ1-1
clone_size: -
cdr3_nt: TGCGCCAGCAGCTTGACGGTCTACACTGAAGCTTTCTTT
cdr3_aa: CASSLTVYTEAFF

v_call: TRBV30
d_call: TRBD1
j_call: TRBJ1-2
clone_size: -
cdr3_nt: TGTGCCTGGAGTCCGGACAGGGGATATGGCTACACCTTC
cdr3_aa: CAWSPDRGYGYTF

v_call: TRBV18
d_call: -
j_call: TRBJ1-5
clone_size: -
cdr3_nt: TGTGCCAGCTCACCATGGGGGGGGGATGCCAATCAGCCCCAGCATTTT
cdr3_aa: CASSPWGGDANQPQHF

v_call: TRBV7-2
d_call: TRBD1
j_call: TRBJ1-2
clone_size: -
cdr3_nt: TGTGCCAGCAGCCCCCGGACAGGCGATGGCTACACCTTC
cdr3_aa: CASSPRTGDGYTF